The rows below give T cell receptor beta chains drawn from one sample of a study of blood T cell repertoires in COVID-19. TCRdb's table, derived via immunoSEQ multiplex PCR, lists solely in-frame clones and lacks some. Of 160,000 or so clones listed, roughly 93% were seen once; the top ten hold around 2.1%. Sequencing used peripheral blood. Source of these receptors: a man between 18 and 29 years old with acute or convalescent COVID-19. Both conserved end residues are part of each CDR3. Each record gives: clone size, D gene, V gene, J gene, CDR3 protein, CDR3 DNA. A D gene is named only where the DNA matches it firmly. The listing skips clone size in some rows; elsewhere it reads once, few, many or a size class.

-	TRBD1	TRBV29-1	TRBJ1-1	CSVEEPTRTGGGTEAFF	TGCAGCGTTGAAGAGCCCACCCGAACAGGGGGCGGCACTGAAGCTTTCTTT
-	-	TRBV7-9	TRBJ1-4	CASSPIGLTGTNEKLFF	TGTGCCAGCAGCCCAATTGGCCTTACAGGCACTAATGAAAAACTGTTTTTT
-	-	TRBV20-1	TRBJ1-2	CSASRGGHTDYTF	TGCAGTGCTAGTCGGGGGGGACATACGGACTACACCTTC
-	TRBD1	TRBV5-1	TRBJ1-5	CASSLTGTEPNQPQHF	TGCGCCAGCAGCTTAACGGGGACAGAACCGAATCAGCCCCAGCATTTT
once	-	TRBV27	TRBJ2-3	CASAYLTADTQYF	TGTGCCAGCGCATACTTAACGGCAGATACGCAGTATTTT
-	-	TRBV7-9	TRBJ2-7	CASSLTLTATYEQYF	TGTGCCAGCAGCTTAACCCTGACAGCAACCTACGAGCAGTACTTC
-	TRBD1	TRBV7-9	TRBJ1-2	CASSDSPTGTGGGYTF	TGTGCCAGCAGCGACAGCCCGACAGGGACCGGGGGTGGCTACACCTTC
-	-	TRBV27	TRBJ1-5	CASSSGWNQPQHF	TGTGCCAGCAGTTCAGGGTGGAATCAGCCCCAGCATTTT
-	-	TRBV11-2	TRBJ1-2	CASSILGVGGGYTF	TGTGCCAGCAGCATATTGGGCGTTGGGGGGGGCTACACCTTC
-	-	TRBV5-1	TRBJ1-1	CASRVRAEGTEAFF	TGCGCCAGCAGGGTAAGGGCAGAGGGAACTGAAGCTTTCTTT
-	-	TRBV19	TRBJ1-2	CASMQGNYGYTF	TGTGCCAGTATGCAGGGAAACTATGGCTACACCTTC
-	-	TRBV5-4	TRBJ2-1	CASSLSGLPYNEQFF	TGTGCCAGCAGCTTGTCAGGCCTTCCATACAATGAGCAGTTCTTC
-	-	TRBV6-5	TRBJ1-4	CASRRGNEKLFF	TGTGCCAGCAGACGCGGGAATGAAAAACTGTTTTTT
-	-	TRBV3-1/TRBV3-2	TRBJ1-2	CASSQEWGGAGYTF	TGTGCCAGCAGCCAAGAGTGGGGAGGGGCTGGCTACACCTTC
-	TRBD1	TRBV11-2	TRBJ2-1	CASSLRQGLYNEQFF	TGTGCCAGCAGCCTACGACAGGGCCTCTACAATGAGCAGTTCTTC
-	-	TRBV30	TRBJ1-4	CAWSDAGAPGSTNEKLFF	TGTGCCTGGAGCGACGCAGGGGCCCCGGGATCAACTAATGAAAAACTGTTTTTT
-	-	TRBV19	TRBJ2-2	CASRTGGNTGELFF	TGTGCCAGTAGAACCGGGGGGAACACCGGGGAGCTGTTTTTT
-	-	TRBV30	TRBJ1-2	CAWSVRTGIFNYGYTF	TGTGCCTGGAGTGTACGTACAGGGATTTTCAACTATGGCTACACCTTC
-	-	TRBV19	TRBJ2-3	CASSIAGGTDTQYF	TGTGCCAGTAGTATCGCAGGGGGCACAGATACGCAGTATTTT
-	-	TRBV9	TRBJ1-1	CASSVAQAGPSFF	TGTGCCAGCAGCGTAGCACAGGCTGGCCCCTCTTTCTTT
-	-	TRBV27	TRBJ2-7	CASSLSRSYEQYF	TGTGCCAGCAGTTTATCCAGATCCTACGAGCAGTACTTC
-	TRBD1	TRBV6-2/TRBV6-3	TRBJ1-5	CASSYADRGNQGVLQPQHF	TGTGCCAGCAGTTACGCGGACAGGGGAAATCAAGGAGTCCTTCAGCCCCAGCATTTT
-	TRBD1	TRBV11-3	TRBJ1-1	CASSLGRGRNTEAFF	TGTGCCAGCAGCTTAGGCAGGGGGCGTAACACTGAAGCTTTCTTT
-	TRBD1	TRBV4-1	TRBJ2-7	CASSAPDRGTYEQYF	TGCGCCAGCAGCGCCCCGGACAGGGGGACCTACGAGCAGTACTTC
-	-	TRBV9	TRBJ1-3	CASSVTIQGSGNTIYF	TGTGCCAGCAGCGTAACGATCCAGGGGTCTGGAAACACCATATATTTT
once	-	TRBV14	TRBJ1-1	CASSQERRTPVAFF	TGTGCCAGCAGCCAAGAGAGGAGGACCCCGGTAGCTTTCTTT
-	-	TRBV9	TRBJ1-2	CASSVSTGPNYGYTF	TGTGCCAGCAGCGTAAGCACAGGGCCTAACTATGGCTACACCTTC
once	-	TRBV5-1	TRBJ2-1	CASSLALVRNEQFF	TGCGCCAGCAGCTTGGCCTTGGTCCGGAATGAGCAGTTCTTC
few	TRBD1	TRBV7-9	TRBJ1-1	CASRPDRGRSVLEAFF	TGTGCCAGCAGACCAGACAGGGGGCGATCGGTTCTGGAAGCTTTCTTT